The 9 T cell receptor beta chains below were found in one sample sequenced in a study of CD8 T cells in Susac syndrome. A quantity of roughly 0.5 to 1 ug RNA underwent reverse transcription using random hexamers. MiXCR, run by TCRdb on the immunoSEQ multiplex PCR reads, gives a single entry per CDR3 protein. The table includes roughly 200,000 distinct CDR3 sequences, around 93% detected once. The sequenced sample was CD4+ T cells from PBMCs. The receptors were sampled from a human donor with multiple sclerosis.

The chain is built from TRBV1 and TRBJ1-2; the tabulated D call, TRBD1, remains unverified against the DNA. TRBV1 is listed as a pseudogene. The CDR3 has 12 residues. CDR3 sequence: CTSRPTGMGYTF. The CDR3 DNA follows: TGCACCAGCAGACCGACAGGGATGGGCTACACCTTC.

The V call is TRBV29-1, the J call TRBJ2-1; 9 positions match TRBD2. The CDR3 runs to 14 residues. Germline V gene lookup returns CDR1 SQVTM and CDR2 ANQGSEA. Germline trimming cut 0 bases from V and 6 bases from J; bases unmatched to any gene: 3. The CDR3 DNA sequence: TGCAGCGTTGAAGATGGGCGGGGGGGCAATGAGCAGTTCTTC. It encodes CSVEDGRGGNEQFF.

The rearrangement uses TRBV9 and TRBJ2-5; D is possibly TRBD2 (5 bases). Germline V lookup: CDR1 SGDLS, CDR2 YYNGEE. This CDR3 region has 14 residues. Trimming shortened V by 4 bases and J by 5 bases, and 15 bases separated the two germline ends. The CDR3 sequence is CASSFGPTRETQYF. CDR3 DNA sequence: TGTGCCAGCAGCTTCGGCCCCACTAGGGAGACCCAGTACTTC.

This rearrangement joins TRBV30 to TRBJ1-1; D unclear. This CDR3 comprises 13 residues. V lost 2 bases and J lost 5, with 12 bases in between. Germline V gives CDR1 GTSNPN, CDR2 SVGIG (reference sequence). CDR3 DNA sequence: TGTGCCTGGAGTATGACTTTGGTGACTGAAGCTTTCTTT. Residues: CAWSMTLVTEAFF.

The rearrangement uses TRBV9 and TRBJ2-3; D is perhaps TRBD1 (5 bases). Germline CDR1 SGDLS, CDR2 YYNGEE. Trimming stripped 0 bases from V and 1 base from J, with 9 bases between. The CDR3 is 15 amino acids. The CDR3 nucleotides read TGTGCCAGCAGCGTAGAGGTCAGGGGCACAGATACGCAGTATTTT. This gives the protein CASSVEVRGTDTQYF.

The chain carries TRBV28 and TRBJ1-1; possible D gene TRBD1, 5 bases. V lost 6 bases, J lost 10 bases, and 18 bases lay in between. The germline gives CDR1 MDHEN, CDR2 SYDVKM. The CDR3 length is 13 residues. The CDR3 is CASSLGRTTRAFF. Here the CDR3 DNA reads TGTGCCAGCAGCCTCGGACGGACAACAAGAGCTTTCTTT.

This clonotype was observed a few times. This rearrangement joins TRBV29-1 to TRBJ2-5, with TRBD2 as a possible D gene (5 bases). The CDR3 runs to 14 residues. Trimming stripped 1 base from V and 2 bases from J, with 11 bases between. Looked up from germline, CDR1 is SQVTM and CDR2 is ANQGSEA. CDR3 protein: CSVEGRSSQETQYF. The CDR3 nucleotides read TGCAGCGTTGAAGGGAGGTCAAGTCAAGAGACCCAGTACTTC.

The V call is TRBV30, the J call TRBJ1-3; D is unclear. The length of the CDR3 is 14 residues. Germline V gene sequence: CDR1 GTSNPN, CDR2 SVGIG (reference sequence). V was pared by 2 bases and J by 7 bases, with 15 bases between. The CDR3 DNA follows: TGTGCCTGGAGTTCTAGGGCCGGGTCCAACACCATATATTTT. This sequence encodes CAWSSRAGSNTIYF.

The chain employs TRBV20-1 and TRBJ2-5, with TRBD1 matching over 9 bases. Trimming removed 6 bases from V and 5 bases from J; junction bases left unmatched: 13. CDR3 length: 15 residues. The germline V gene encodes CDR1 DFQATT and CDR2 SNEGSKA (reference sequence). CDR3 sequence reads: CSASPWGTGKETQYF. CDR3 DNA sequence: TGCAGTGCCAGCCCGTGGGGGACAGGGAAGGAGACCCAGTACTTC.